Reported below is one T cell receptor (beta chain). Measured with immunoSEQ multiplex PCR; TCRdb has only the in-frame clones, and not every one. The table has about 40,000 clones, 90% seen once; the top ten hold 0.43%. The sample belongs to a study of T cell changes during pregnancy in multiple sclerosis. CDR1 SGHRS and CDR2 YFSETQ come from the germline V gene. The CDR3 runs to 16 residues. With 4 bases removed from V and 2 bases from J, the gap between germline ends came to 18 bases. The rearrangement joins TRBV5-1 to TRBJ2-5, with D perhaps TRBD2 (5 bases). The sequencing used CD4+ T cells from peripheral blood mononuclear cells, collected in the third trimester of pregnancy. This TCR came from a female donor with multiple sclerosis, enrolled in a pregnancy study. Here the CDR3 DNA reads TGCGCCAGCAGCCCGGACTCATCAAGGGTTCAAGAGACCCAGTACTTC. It translates to CASSPDSSRVQETQYF.